This T cell receptor (beta chain) was recovered during a study of CD8 T cells in Susac syndrome. RNA amounts of about 0.5 to 1 ug underwent reverse transcription with random hexamers. MiXCR, applied by TCRdb to the immunoSEQ multiplex PCR reads, yields one record per CDR3 protein. Of 140,000 to 150,000 distinct CDR3 sequences listed, around 95% are singletons. CDR1 MDHEN and CDR2 SYDVKM come from the germline V gene. CDR3 length equals 14 residues. V gave up 4 bases and J gave up 0 bases, with 9 bases separating them. The gene calls are TRBV28 and TRBJ2-5; the D is unclear. Sequenced: CD4+ T cells from PBMCs. This sequence was found in a human donor with Susac syndrome. CDR3 DNA sequence: TGTGCCAGCAGTTGGGCCACGTACCAAGAGACCCAGTACTTC. Translating it yields CASSWATYQETQYF. The full variable domain, its missing parts supplied by reference TRBV28 and TRBJ2-5, is DVKVTQSSRYLVKRTGEKVFLECVQDMDHENMFWYRQDPGLGLRLIYFSYDVKMKEKGDIPEGYSVSREKKERFSLILESASTNQTSMYLCASSWATYQETQYFGPGTRLLVL.